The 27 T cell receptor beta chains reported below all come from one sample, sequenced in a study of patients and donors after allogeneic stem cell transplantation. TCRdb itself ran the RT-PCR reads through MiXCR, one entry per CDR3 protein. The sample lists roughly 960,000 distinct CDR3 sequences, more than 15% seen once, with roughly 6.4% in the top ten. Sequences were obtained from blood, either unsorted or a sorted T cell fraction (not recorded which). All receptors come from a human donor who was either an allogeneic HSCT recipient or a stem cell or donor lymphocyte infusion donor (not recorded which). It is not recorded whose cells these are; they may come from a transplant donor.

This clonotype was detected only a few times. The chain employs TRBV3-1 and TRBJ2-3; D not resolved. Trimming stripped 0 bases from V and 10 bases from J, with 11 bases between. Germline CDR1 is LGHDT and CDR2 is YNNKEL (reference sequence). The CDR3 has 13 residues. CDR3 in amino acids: CASSQDKRLPQYF. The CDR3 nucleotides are TGTGCCAGCAGCCAAGATAAGCGCCTCCCGCAGTATTTT.

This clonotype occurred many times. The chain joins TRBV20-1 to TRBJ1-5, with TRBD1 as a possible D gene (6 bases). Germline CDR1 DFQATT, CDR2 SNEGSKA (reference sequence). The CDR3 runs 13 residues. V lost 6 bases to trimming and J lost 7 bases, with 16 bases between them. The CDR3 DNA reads TGCAGTGCAACGCAGGGGTTGGAGCAGCCCCAGCATTTT. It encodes CSATQGLEQPQHF.

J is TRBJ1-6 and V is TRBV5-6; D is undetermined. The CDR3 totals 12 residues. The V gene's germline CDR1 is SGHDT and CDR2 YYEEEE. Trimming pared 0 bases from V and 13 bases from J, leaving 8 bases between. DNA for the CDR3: TGTGCCAGCAGCTTGGAGGTAGGGCCCCTCCACTTT. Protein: CASSLEVGPLHF.

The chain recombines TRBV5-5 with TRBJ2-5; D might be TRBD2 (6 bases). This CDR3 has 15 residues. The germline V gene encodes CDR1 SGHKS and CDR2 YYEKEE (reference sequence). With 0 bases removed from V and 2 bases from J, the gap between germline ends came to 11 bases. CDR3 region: CASSLEGRGQETQYF. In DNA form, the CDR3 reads TGTGCCAGCAGCTTGGAGGGACGGGGGCAAGAGACCCAGTACTTC.

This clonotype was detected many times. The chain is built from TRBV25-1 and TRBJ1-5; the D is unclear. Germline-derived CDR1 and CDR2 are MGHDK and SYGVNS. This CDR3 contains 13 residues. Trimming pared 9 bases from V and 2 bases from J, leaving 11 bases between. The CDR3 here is CASKGEGNQPQHF. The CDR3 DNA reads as TGTGCCAGTAAGGGCGAGGGCAATCAGCCCCAGCATTTT.

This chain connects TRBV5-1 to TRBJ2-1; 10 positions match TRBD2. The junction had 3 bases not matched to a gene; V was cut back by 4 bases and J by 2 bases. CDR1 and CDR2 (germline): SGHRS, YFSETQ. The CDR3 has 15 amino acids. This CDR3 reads CASSRTSGAYNEQFF. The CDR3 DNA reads TGCGCCAGCAGCCGGACTAGCGGAGCCTACAATGAGCAGTTCTTC.

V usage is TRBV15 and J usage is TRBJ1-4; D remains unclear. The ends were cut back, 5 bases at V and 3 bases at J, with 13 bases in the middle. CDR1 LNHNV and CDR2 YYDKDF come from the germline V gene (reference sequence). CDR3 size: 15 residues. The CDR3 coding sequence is TGTGCCACCAGCCGAGGAGATTCAGCTAATGAAAAACTGTTTTTT. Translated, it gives CATSRGDSANEKLFF.

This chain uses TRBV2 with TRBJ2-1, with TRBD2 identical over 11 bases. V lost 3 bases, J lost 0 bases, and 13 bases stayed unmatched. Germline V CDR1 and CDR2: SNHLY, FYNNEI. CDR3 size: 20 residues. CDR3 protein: CASSDYLTSGDLYSYNEQFF. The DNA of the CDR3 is TGTGCCAGCAGTGACTACTTGACTAGCGGGGACTTATACTCCTACAATGAGCAGTTCTTC.

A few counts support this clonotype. In nucleotides, the CDR3 is TGCGCCAGCAGCCTCGGGACTAGCGCTGGGGGCACTGAAGCTTTCTTT. The encoded protein is CASSLGTSAGGTEAFF. The chain joins TRBV4-3 to TRBJ1-1, with D possibly matching TRBD1 (5 bases). Between the trimmed V and J ends, which lost 4 bases and 4 bases, there was a span of 19 bases. This CDR3 has 16 amino acids. CDR1 and CDR2 from the germline V gene are LGHNA and YSLEER.

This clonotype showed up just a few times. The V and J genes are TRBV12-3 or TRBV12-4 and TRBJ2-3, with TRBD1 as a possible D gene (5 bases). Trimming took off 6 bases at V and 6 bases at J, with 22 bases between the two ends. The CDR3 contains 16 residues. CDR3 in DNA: TGTGCCAGCAGCCCTTGGGGCGGCGGAGTTAGGGATACGCAGTATTTT. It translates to CASSPWGGGVRDTQYF.

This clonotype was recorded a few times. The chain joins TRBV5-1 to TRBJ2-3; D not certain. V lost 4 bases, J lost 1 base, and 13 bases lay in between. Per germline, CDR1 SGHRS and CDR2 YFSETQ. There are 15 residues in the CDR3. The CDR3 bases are TGCGCCAGCAGCGAGTCACCCCGGGGCACAGATACGCAGTATTTT. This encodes CASSESPRGTDTQYF.

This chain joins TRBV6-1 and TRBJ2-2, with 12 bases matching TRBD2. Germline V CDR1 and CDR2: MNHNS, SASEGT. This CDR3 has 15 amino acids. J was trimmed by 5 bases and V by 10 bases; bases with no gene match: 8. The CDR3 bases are TGTGCCACCAACCTAGCGGGAGGGGGTACCGGGGAGCTGTTTTTT. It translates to CATNLAGGGTGELFF.

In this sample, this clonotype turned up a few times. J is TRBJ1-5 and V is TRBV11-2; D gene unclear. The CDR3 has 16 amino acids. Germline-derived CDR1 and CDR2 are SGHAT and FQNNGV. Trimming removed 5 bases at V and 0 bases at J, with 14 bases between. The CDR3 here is CASSIRHRYSNQPQHF. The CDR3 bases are TGTGCCAGCAGCATTAGACACCGCTATAGCAATCAGCCCCAGCATTTT.

The chain's CDR3 is CSAPDRVKSSGYEQYF. In DNA form, the CDR3 reads TGCAGTGCCCCGGACAGGGTTAAGTCTTCGGGCTACGAGCAGTACTTC. This sequence joins TRBV20-1 and TRBJ2-7, with TRBD1 identical over 8 bases. This CDR3 has 16 amino acids. V dropped 6 bases and J dropped 3; count of bases not matched to a gene: 16. Germline CDR1 DFQATT, CDR2 SNEGSKA (reference sequence).

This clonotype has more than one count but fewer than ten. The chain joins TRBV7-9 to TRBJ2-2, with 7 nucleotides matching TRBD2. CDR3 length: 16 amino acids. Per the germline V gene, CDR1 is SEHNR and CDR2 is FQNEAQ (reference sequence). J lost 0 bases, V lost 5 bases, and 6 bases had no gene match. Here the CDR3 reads CASSPRLASNTGELFF. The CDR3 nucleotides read TGTGCCAGCAGCCCCAGACTAGCTTCGAACACCGGGGAGCTGTTTTTT.

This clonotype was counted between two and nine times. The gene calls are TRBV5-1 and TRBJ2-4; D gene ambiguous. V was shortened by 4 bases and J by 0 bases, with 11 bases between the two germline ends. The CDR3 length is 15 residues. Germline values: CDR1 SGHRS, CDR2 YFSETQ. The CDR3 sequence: CASSDSLLAKNIQYF. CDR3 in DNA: TGCGCCAGCAGCGATTCACTTCTAGCCAAAAACATTCAGTACTTC.

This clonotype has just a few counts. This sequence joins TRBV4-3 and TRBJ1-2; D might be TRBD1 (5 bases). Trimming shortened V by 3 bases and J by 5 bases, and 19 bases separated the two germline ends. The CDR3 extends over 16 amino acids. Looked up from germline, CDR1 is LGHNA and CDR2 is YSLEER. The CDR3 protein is CASSHRDPGADYGYTF. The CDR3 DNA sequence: TGCGCCAGCAGCCATCGGGACCCCGGGGCGGATTATGGCTACACCTTC.

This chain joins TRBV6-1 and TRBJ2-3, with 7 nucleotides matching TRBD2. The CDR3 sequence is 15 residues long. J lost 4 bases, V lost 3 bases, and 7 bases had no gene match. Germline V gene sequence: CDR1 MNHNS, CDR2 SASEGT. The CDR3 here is CASSERAGPPDTQYF. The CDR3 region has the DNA TGTGCCAGCAGTGAGAGAGCGGGGCCCCCAGATACGCAGTATTTT.

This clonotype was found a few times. In DNA form, the CDR3 reads TGTGCCAGCAGTTTAACGTCACAGGGTTCCCAGCATTTT. Protein product: CASSLTSQGSQHF. The rearrangement joins TRBV12-3 or TRBV12-4 to TRBJ1-5; a possible D gene is TRBD1 (6 bases). V lost 2 bases and J lost 11, with 13 bases in between. CDR3 length equals 13 residues.

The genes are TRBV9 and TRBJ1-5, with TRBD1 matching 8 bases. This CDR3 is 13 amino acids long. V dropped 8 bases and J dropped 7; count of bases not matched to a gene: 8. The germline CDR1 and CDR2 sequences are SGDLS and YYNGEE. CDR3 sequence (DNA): TGTGCCAGAACGGACAGGGCGGGACAGCCCCAGCATTTT. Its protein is CARTDRAGQPQHF.

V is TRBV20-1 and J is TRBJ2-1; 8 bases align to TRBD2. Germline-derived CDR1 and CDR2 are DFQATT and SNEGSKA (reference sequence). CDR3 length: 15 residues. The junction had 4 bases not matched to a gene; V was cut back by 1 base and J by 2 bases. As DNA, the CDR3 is TGCAGTGCTAGAGTATCCGGGGGGGCCTACAATGAGCAGTTCTTC. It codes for CSARVSGGAYNEQFF.

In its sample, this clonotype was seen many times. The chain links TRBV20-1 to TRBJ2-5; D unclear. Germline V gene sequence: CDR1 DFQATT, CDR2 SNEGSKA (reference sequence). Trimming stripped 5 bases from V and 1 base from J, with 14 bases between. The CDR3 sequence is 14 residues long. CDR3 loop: CSAPNSRFQETQYF. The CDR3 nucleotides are TGCAGTGCTCCAAACTCAAGGTTCCAAGAGACCCAGTACTTC.

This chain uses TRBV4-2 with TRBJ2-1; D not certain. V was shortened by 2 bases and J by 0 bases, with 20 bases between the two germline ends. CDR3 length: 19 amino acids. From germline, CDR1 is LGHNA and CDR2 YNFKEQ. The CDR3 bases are TGTGCCAGCAGCCAACCTGAAACGGAAACTTCCAGCTCCTACAATGAGCAGTTCTTC. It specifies CASSQPETETSSSYNEQFF.

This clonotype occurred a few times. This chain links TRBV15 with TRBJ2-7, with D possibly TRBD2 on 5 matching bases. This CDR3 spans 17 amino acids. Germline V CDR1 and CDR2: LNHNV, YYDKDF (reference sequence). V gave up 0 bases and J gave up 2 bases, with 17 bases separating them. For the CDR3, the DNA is TGTGCCACCAGCAGAGATAGGAGGACTTCCCTGCCCTACGAGCAGTACTTC. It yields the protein CATSRDRRTSLPYEQYF.

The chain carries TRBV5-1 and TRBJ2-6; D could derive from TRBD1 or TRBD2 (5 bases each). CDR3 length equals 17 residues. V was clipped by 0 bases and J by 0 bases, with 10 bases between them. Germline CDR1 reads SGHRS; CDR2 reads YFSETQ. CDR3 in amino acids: CASSLEGTASGANVLTF. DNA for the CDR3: TGCGCCAGCAGCTTGGAAGGGACGGCCTCTGGGGCCAACGTCCTGACTTTC.

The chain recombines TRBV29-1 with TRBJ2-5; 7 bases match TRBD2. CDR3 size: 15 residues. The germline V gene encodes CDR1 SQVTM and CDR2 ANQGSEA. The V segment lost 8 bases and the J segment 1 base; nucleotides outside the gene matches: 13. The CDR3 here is CSFRPPRGVQETQYF. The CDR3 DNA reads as TGCAGCTTCCGCCCCCCCCGGGGGGTCCAAGAGACCCAGTACTTC.

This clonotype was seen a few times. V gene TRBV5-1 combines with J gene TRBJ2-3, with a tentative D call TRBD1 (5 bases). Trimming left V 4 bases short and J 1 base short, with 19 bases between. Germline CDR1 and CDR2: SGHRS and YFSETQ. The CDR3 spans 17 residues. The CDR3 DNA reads TGCGCCAGCAGCGTCCGAACAGGACAAGGTGGCACAGATACGCAGTATTTT. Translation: CASSVRTGQGGTDTQYF.